This TCR beta chain came from a study of sequential checkpoint blockade in melanoma. Overall study context: Randomization was 1:1 between first-line nivolumab→ipilimumab and ipilimumab→nivolumab.

Sequenced by immunoSEQ multiplex PCR; TCRdb stores in-frame clones only, minus some. The sample has about 20,000 clones, approximately 82% seen once. Treatment reported: randomized to nivolumab then ipilimumab (arm A) or the reverse (arm B). This clone was counted once. Other DNA sequences in this specimen translate into the identical CDR3. Per germline, CDR1 SQVTM and CDR2 ANQGSEA. The trim removed 1 base at V and 2 bases at J, leaving 5 bases unmatched. The length of the CDR3 is 15 residues. This clonotype originated in a human donor with melanoma. J is TRBJ2-7 and V is TRBV29-1; 10 bases are a match to TRBD1. Sequences were derived from CD8+ T cells sorted from blood (inferred from file names), sampled from a patient given nivolumab and ipilimumab in sequence. CDR3 DNA sequence: TGCAGCGTTGAAGCCGGGACAGGGGATCCCTACGAGCAGTACTTC. This gives the protein CSVEAGTGDPYEQYF.